This T cell receptor beta chain was captured by sequencing in a study of cytomegalovirus exposure and HLA in healthy donors. This clone was observed a handful of times. Germline trimming cut 4 bases from V and 1 base from J; bases unmatched to any gene: 2. Germline V gene sequence: CDR1 SGHRS, CDR2 YFSETQ. The CDR3 is 15 residues long. Primers included in the PCR were 60 Vbeta and 13 Jbeta primers. Repertoires were generated with immunoSEQ multiplex PCR, while TCRdb's copy carries only in-frame clones and drops some. The repertoire includes under 130,000 clones, just under 75% of them detected once, and about 2.6% sits in the top ten.

Sample: PBMCs. The receptor's source is a man in his forties or fifties in good health and CMV-seropositive. This chain joins TRBV5-1 and TRBJ2-2, with TRBD2 matching over 9 bases. The CDR3 region has the DNA TGCGCCAGCAGCCAGACTAGCGGGAACACCGGGGAGCTGTTTTTT. As protein: CASSQTSGNTGELFF.